Each of the 23 T cell receptor beta chains below was sequenced from the same sample in a study of PD-L1 blockade in urothelial cancer. Here immunoSEQ multiplex PCR was the method, and the copy in TCRdb shows in-frame clones only, minus some. The sample lists over 75,000 clones, 85% seen once, with 14% in the top ten. Time point indicated: pretreatment peripheral blood. The sample here was PBMCs, taken around atezolizumab (anti-PD-L1) treatment. These receptors were obtained from a man aged 60 to 75 with urothelial cancer.

This clone was observed a handful of times. The chain is built from TRBV9 and TRBJ2-7; 8 bases match TRBD1. V lost 0 bases, J lost 0 bases, and 5 bases stayed unmatched. CDR1 is SGDLS and CDR2 is YYNGEE in the germline V gene. The CDR3 sequence is 16 residues long. For the CDR3, the DNA is TGTGCCAGCAGCGTAGAACAGGGGGTCCCCTCCTACGAGCAGTACTTC. Its translation is CASSVEQGVPSYEQYF.

V is TRBV7-2 and J is TRBJ1-2; the D is unclear. There are 15 residues in the CDR3. Germline V gene data show CDR1 as SGHTA and CDR2 as FQGNSA. V was trimmed by 5 bases and J by 2 bases, leaving 15 bases between them. The CDR3 spells CASSPRVRLNYGYTF. The CDR3, as DNA: TGTGCCAGCAGCCCCCGTGTCAGGCTCAACTATGGCTACACCTTC.

J is TRBJ2-2 and V is TRBV18; D is perhaps TRBD1 (5 bases). The CDR3 covers 15 residues. Trimming removed 5 bases from V and 0 bases from J, with 10 bases in between. Germline V gene sequence: CDR1 KGHSH, CDR2 LQKENI. DNA of the CDR3: TGTGCCAGCTCAACAGGAAATACGAACACCGGGGAGCTGTTTTTT. It translates to CASSTGNTNTGELFF.

V is TRBV2 and J is TRBJ2-7; the match to TRBD1 covers 7 bases. In germline, CDR1 is SNHLY, CDR2 FYNNEI. The V gene end was trimmed by 6 bases and the J gene end by 0 bases; junction bases not matched to a gene: 8. The CDR3 contains 15 residues. The CDR3 loop reads CASSDRDRSSYEQYF. As DNA, the CDR3 is TGTGCCAGCAGCGACCGGGACAGAAGCTCCTACGAGCAGTACTTC.

This clone was counted a single time. The rearrangement uses TRBV30 and TRBJ1-1; D is uncertain. This CDR3 contains 13 residues. CDR1 and CDR2 from the germline V gene are GTSNPN and SVGIG (reference sequence). V was pared by 2 bases and J by 1 base, with 8 bases between. CDR3 nucleotide sequence: TGTGCCTGGAGTCCCCCTTGGAACACTGAAGCTTTCTTT. Translated: CAWSPPWNTEAFF. The variable domain in full, completed from reference TRBV30 and TRBJ1-1, reads SQTIHQWPATLVQPVGSPLSLECTVEGTSNPNLYWYRQAAGRGLQLLFYSVGIGQISSEVPQNLSASRPQDRQFILSSKKLLLSDSGFYLCAWSPPWNTEAFFGQGTRLTVV.

This clone was detected once. This chain links TRBV6-5 with TRBJ2-3; 9 bases are shared with TRBD2. The CDR3 loop spans 14 amino acids. J was trimmed by 4 bases and V by 4 bases; bases with no gene match: 3. From germline, CDR1 is MNHEY and CDR2 SVGAGI. CDR3: CASSSGLASDTQYF. In nucleotides, the CDR3 is TGTGCCAGCAGTTCCGGACTAGCGTCAGATACGCAGTATTTT.

The chain is built from TRBV5-1 and TRBJ2-6; D is perhaps TRBD1 (5 bases). Looked up from germline, CDR1 is SGHRS and CDR2 is YFSETQ. Trimming shortened V by 7 bases and J by 0 bases, and 26 bases separated the two germline ends. The CDR3 consists of 20 residues. The chain's CDR3 is CASSVPQGALSSSGANVLTF. CDR3 sequence (DNA): TGCGCCAGCTCAGTCCCCCAAGGGGCCCTATCAAGCTCTGGGGCCAACGTCCTGACTTTC.

The J gene is TRBJ2-1, the V gene TRBV4-1; TRBD2 agrees at 11 bases. CDR1 is MGHRA and CDR2 is YSYEKL in the germline V gene. Trimming removed 0 bases from V and 2 bases from J; junction bases left unmatched: 3. This CDR3 has 17 residues. The DNA for the CDR3 is TGCGCCAGCAGCCAAGAAACTAGCGGGAGTCCCTACAATGAGCAGTTCTTC. Translated: CASSQETSGSPYNEQFF.

The rearrangement links TRBV19 to TRBJ2-1; TRBD2 matches 14 bases. V lost 5 bases to trimming and J lost 6 bases; unmatched junction nucleotides: 9. CDR1 is LNHDA, CDR2 SQIVND, per germline (reference sequence). There are 17 residues in the CDR3. The CDR3 coding sequence is TGTGCCAGTAGTCCCGGGACTAGCGGGAGAGGGGGCAATGAGCAGTTCTTC. Translation gives CASSPGTSGRGGNEQFF.

The chain has TRBV11-2 and TRBJ1-5, with 8 bases aligning to TRBD1. CDR1 and CDR2 (germline): SGHAT, FQNNGV. The J segment lost 10 bases and the V segment lost 3 bases, leaving 8 bases of the junction unmatched. The CDR3 is 14 residues long. DNA of the CDR3: TGTGCCAGCAGCTTCGGACAGGGTCCGTTTCCCCAGCATTTT. Its protein is CASSFGQGPFPQHF.

The chain uses TRBV10-2 and TRBJ2-3; 11 bases are shared with TRBD2. This CDR3 is 18 amino acids long. Germline CDR1 reads WSHSY; CDR2 reads SAAADI. After removal of 2 bases from V and 4 bases from J, the junction contained 11 bases not matched to a gene. The CDR3 loop is CASSEPNFATSGADTQYF. CDR3 coding DNA: TGCGCCAGCAGTGAGCCAAATTTCGCGACTAGCGGGGCAGATACGCAGTATTTT.

This chain uses TRBV19 with TRBJ2-1; D is unclear. The CDR3 spans 15 residues. V lost 3 bases and J lost 5, with 14 bases in between. Germline V lookup: CDR1 LNHDA, CDR2 SQIVND (reference sequence). The CDR3 region is CASSMRLEFHNEQFF. In DNA, the CDR3 is TGTGCCAGTAGTATGAGGCTAGAGTTCCACAATGAGCAGTTCTTC.

The V gene is TRBV11-3, the J gene TRBJ2-3; D call uncertain. The germline CDR1 and CDR2 sequences are SGHNT and YENEEA. Trimming took off 1 base at V and 4 bases at J, with 6 bases between the two ends. The CDR3 sequence is 13 residues long. This CDR3 reads CASSLGQADTQYF. CDR3 in DNA: TGTGCCAGCAGCTTAGGGCAGGCAGATACGCAGTATTTT.

The chain recombines TRBV18 with TRBJ1-2, with D possibly being TRBD1 (6 bases). The CDR3 sequence is 13 residues long. In germline, CDR1 is KGHSH, CDR2 LQKENI. V was trimmed by 3 bases and J by 4 bases, leaving 9 bases between them. The CDR3 region has the DNA TGTGCCAGCTCACCTGGACAGACCTATGGCTACACCTTC. Its protein is CASSPGQTYGYTF.

V usage is TRBV2 and J usage is TRBJ2-7; D is perhaps TRBD2 (5 bases). CDR3 size: 12 residues. Germline V gene lookup returns CDR1 SNHLY and CDR2 FYNNEI. Trimming took off 10 bases at V and 3 bases at J, with 13 bases between the two ends. CDR3 bases: TGTGCCATCGAGGGTACCGGCTACGAGCAGTACTTC. Translation: CAIEGTGYEQYF. The entire variable domain, with the rest obtained from reference TRBV2 and TRBJ2-7, is as follows: EPEVTQTPSHQVTQMGQEVILRCVPISNHLYFYWYRQILGQKVEFLVSFYNNEISEKSEIFDDQFSVERPDGSNFTLKIRSTKLEDSAMYFCAIEGTGYEQYFGPGTRLTVT.

V and J are TRBV27 and TRBJ2-5, with 9 bases that match TRBD2. Per germline, CDR1 MNHEY and CDR2 SMNVEV (reference sequence). Losses at the gene ends were 5 bases for V and 3 bases for J; bases not matched to a gene: 10. The CDR3 spans 16 residues. CDR3 region: CASSPGGGAGEETQYF. DNA for the CDR3: TGTGCCAGCAGTCCCGGCGGGGGGGCAGGTGAAGAGACCCAGTACTTC.

The rearrangement joins TRBV10-3 to TRBJ2-7; TRBD2 matches 8 bases. The CDR3 is 16 residues long. The ends lost 0 bases at V and 0 bases at J; junction bases unmatched: 4. Germline V lookup: CDR1 ENHRY, CDR2 SYGVKD. In nucleotides, the CDR3 is TGTGCCATCAGTGAGTCTGGACTAGCAGCCTCCTACGAGCAGTACTTC. Its translation: CAISESGLAASYEQYF.

CDR3 sequence (DNA): TGTGCCTGGACCCAGGGGGCGGACGAAAAACTGTTTTTT. It yields the protein CAWTQGADEKLFF. The V call is TRBV30, the J call TRBJ1-4; 8 nucleotides match TRBD1. This CDR3 has 13 amino acids. Germline CDR1 and CDR2: GTSNPN and SVGIG (reference sequence). Trimming took 4 bases from V and 8 from J; bases not matched to a gene: 6.

The CDR3 spells CASSIQTQALGDTGELFF. The CDR3 DNA reads TGTGCCAGCAGCATCCAGACCCAAGCGCTAGGGGACACCGGGGAGCTGTTTTTT. The chain links TRBV9 to TRBJ2-2; D might be TRBD1 (5 bases). Looked up from germline, CDR1 is SGDLS and CDR2 is YYNGEE. This CDR3 comprises 18 residues. Trimming left V 4 bases short and J 3 bases short, with 22 bases between.

This clone appeared once. The V and J genes are TRBV6-1 and TRBJ1-5, with 11 bases aligning to TRBD1. The CDR3 totals 19 residues. V lost 3 bases, J lost 2 bases, and 12 bases stayed unmatched. Looked up from germline, CDR1 is MNHNS and CDR2 is SASEGT. The CDR3 spells CASSDLGTGGIGGNQPQHF. In nucleotides, the CDR3 is TGTGCCAGCAGTGACTTGGGGACAGGGGGTATCGGAGGCAATCAGCCCCAGCATTTT.

The genes are TRBV5-1 and TRBJ2-7; D possibly corresponds to TRBD2 (5 bases). There are 15 residues in the CDR3. V was cut by 1 base and J by 0 bases, with 11 bases left in between. Germline values: CDR1 SGHRS, CDR2 YFSETQ. CDR3 sequence: CASSLLAASSYEQYF. The CDR3 coding sequence is TGCGCCAGCAGCTTGCTAGCTGCGAGCTCCTACGAGCAGTACTTC.

This clone showed up just a few times. J is TRBJ2-3 and V is TRBV7-3; D is unclear. The V end was cut by 1 base, the J end by 1 base, with 9 bases between. Per germline, CDR1 SGHTA and CDR2 FQGTGA. The CDR3 spans 15 residues. Here the CDR3 DNA reads TGTGCCAGCAGCTTAAGGTCTAGTGGCACAGATACGCAGTATTTT. Protein product: CASSLRSSGTDTQYF.

The rearrangement links TRBV29-1 to TRBJ2-5, with 11 bases identical to TRBD2. This CDR3 is built from 14 residues. Germline assignment: CDR1 SQVTM and CDR2 ANQGSEA. V shed 4 bases and J 1 base; nucleotides not matched to a gene: 2. The DNA of the CDR3 is TGCAGCGTTGTGACTAGCGGGGTCCAAGAGACCCAGTACTTC. This encodes CSVVTSGVQETQYF.